This T cell receptor (beta chain) derives from a study of blood T cell repertoires in COVID-19. Study-level information: T cells, B-cell-depleted T cells, or PBMCs supplied cDNA or gDNA.

Assay: immunoSEQ multiplex PCR; the TCRdb copy retains only in-frame clones and omits some. The data show around 200,000 clones, with around nine tenths seen just once and around 6.6% held by the top ten. The germline V and J ends were trimmed by 2 bases and 3 bases, with 8 bases remaining between them. The CDR3 runs to 14 residues. Germline V gene lookup returns CDR1 SNHLY and CDR2 FYNNEI. This receptor was taken from a man between 40 and 49 years old with acute or convalescent COVID-19. Material for sequencing was peripheral blood. This chain uses TRBV2 with TRBJ1-5, with D perhaps matching TRBD1 (6 bases). The CDR3 DNA sequence: TGTGCCAGCAGTGAACGGACAGACAATCAGCCCCAGCATTTT. As protein: CASSERTDNQPQHF.